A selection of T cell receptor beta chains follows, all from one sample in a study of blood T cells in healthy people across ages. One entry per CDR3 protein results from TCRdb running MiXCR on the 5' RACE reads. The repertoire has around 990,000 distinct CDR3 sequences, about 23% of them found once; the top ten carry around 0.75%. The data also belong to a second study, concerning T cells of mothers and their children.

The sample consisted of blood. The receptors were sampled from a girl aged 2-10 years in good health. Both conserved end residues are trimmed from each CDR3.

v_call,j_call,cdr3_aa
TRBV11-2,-,ASSQRLADEQF
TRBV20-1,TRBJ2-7,SAGPGIYEQY
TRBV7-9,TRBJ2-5,ASSSQTPTGGGTQY
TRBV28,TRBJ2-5,ASSFRMGSETQY
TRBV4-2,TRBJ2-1,ASSQDGRNRGTYNEQF
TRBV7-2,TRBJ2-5,ASSTRDSETQY
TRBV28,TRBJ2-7,ASSLSLAGASYEQY
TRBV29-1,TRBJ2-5,SVAVAAVKETQY
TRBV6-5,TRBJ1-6,ASGQIDSPLH
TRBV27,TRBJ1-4,ASSLSPTRGGEKLF
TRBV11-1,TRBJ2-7,ASSHHWDTSYEQY
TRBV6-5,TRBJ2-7,ASSYSTSGGSYEQY
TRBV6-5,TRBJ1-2,ASSYTGSQYGYT
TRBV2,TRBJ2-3,ASTTSGLAGEEPTDTQY
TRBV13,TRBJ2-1,ASSLGQTSGRASLGEQF
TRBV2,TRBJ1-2,ASSVSSANFYGYT
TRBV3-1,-,ASSQGTEYNEQF
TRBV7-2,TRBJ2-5,ASSLKAGDGETQY
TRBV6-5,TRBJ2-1,ASGLAGGPVHEQF
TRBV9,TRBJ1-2,ASSVQQGNYGYT
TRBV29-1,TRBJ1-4,SVEDHREKLF
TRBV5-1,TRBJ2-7,ASSLELEVGYEQY
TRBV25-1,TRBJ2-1,ASRGTANNEQF
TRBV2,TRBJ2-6,ASVGGANVLT
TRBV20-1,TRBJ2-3,SARRREVRTDTQY
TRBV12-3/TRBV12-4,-,ASSPRAEQY
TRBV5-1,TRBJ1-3,ASSPDRRGNTIY
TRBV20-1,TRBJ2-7,SASGLTAYEQY
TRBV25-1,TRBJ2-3,ASSELGRGDTDTQY
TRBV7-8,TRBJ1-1,ASSLARYTEAF
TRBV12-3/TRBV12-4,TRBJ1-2,ASSFHDGYT
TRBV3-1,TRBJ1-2,ASSQPDKNYGYT
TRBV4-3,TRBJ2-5,ASYRDRHFQETQY
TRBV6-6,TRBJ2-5,ASILGGARETQY
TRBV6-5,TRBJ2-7,ASSYFRGLSYEQY